Listed below are T cell receptor beta chains from one sample, sequenced in a study of graft-versus-host responses after intestinal transplantation. Profiled with immunoSEQ multiplex PCR; TCRdb holds only in-frame clones, not every one. This sample yields 40,000 or so clones, of which roughly four fifths are seen a single time; about 3.5% belongs to the top ten. This sample comprised PBMCs, obtained about 1,000 days after transplant. These receptors were obtained from a human patient who received an intestinal transplant, so some T cells may come from the graft donor. Both conserved end residues are part of each CDR3. A D gene is named only where the DNA matches it firmly. Size is omitted from some rows. Given values are once, few, many or a class for expanded clones.

TRBJ2-3	TRBV2	-	-	CASSARDLKGPGGTDTQYF	TGTGCCAGCAGTGCCCGAGATCTAAAAGGGCCCGGGGGCACAGATACGCAGTATTTT
TRBJ1-1	TRBV6-4	-	TRBD1	CASSESGQGNTEAFF	TGTGCCAGCAGCGAGTCCGGACAGGGGAACACTGAAGCTTTCTTT
TRBJ1-4	TRBV6-5	-	-	CATVKGGGNEKLFF	TGTGCCACGGTTAAGGGGGGAGGGAATGAAAAACTGTTTTTT
TRBJ2-5	TRBV6-5	-	TRBD1	CASSYRGLGETQYF	TGTGCCAGCAGTTACAGGGGGCTCGGAGAGACCCAGTACTTC
TRBJ2-2	TRBV7-6	-	-	CASSLWTGELFF	TGTGCCAGCAGCCTCTGGACCGGGGAGCTGTTTTTT
TRBJ2-5	TRBV28	-	TRBD1	CASSLWGQGLEETQYF	TGTGCCAGCAGTTTATGGGGACAGGGATTAGAGGAGACCCAGTACTTC
TRBJ2-5	TRBV5-6	-	-	CASSSPGIQETQYF	TGTGCCAGCAGCTCCCCCGGGATCCAAGAGACCCAGTACTTC
TRBJ2-3	TRBV27	few	TRBD2	CASSLMSIAGATDTQYF	TGTGCCAGCAGTTTAATGTCGATCGCGGGAGCTACAGATACGCAGTATTTT
TRBJ1-2	TRBV14	-	TRBD1	CASSQDRGRHYGYTF	TGTGCCAGCAGCCAAGACAGGGGGCGCCACTATGGCTACACCTTC
TRBJ2-7	TRBV5-6	-	TRBD2	CASSLWLAGAHYEQYF	TGTGCCAGCAGCTTGTGGCTAGCGGGAGCTCACTACGAGCAGTACTTC
TRBJ1-2	TRBV7-2	few	-	CASSLEPGSYGYTF	TGTGCCAGCAGCTTAGAACCAGGCAGCTATGGCTACACCTTC
TRBJ1-5	TRBV28	-	-	CASSRQLRQPQHF	TGTGCCAGCAGCCGACAGTTGCGTCAGCCCCAGCATTTT
TRBJ2-1	TRBV18	-	TRBD1	CASSPRTGQGINEQFF	TGTGCCAGCTCACCAAGGACAGGCCAGGGGATAAATGAGCAGTTCTTC
TRBJ2-7	TRBV11-3	-	TRBD2	CASSRGGYEQYF	TGTGCCAGCAGCCGGGGGGGTTACGAGCAGTACTTC
TRBJ2-3	TRBV9	once	-	CASSVDREGTQYF	TGTGCCAGCAGCGTAGATCGTGAGGGTACGCAGTATTTT
TRBJ2-2	TRBV11-3	-	TRBD1	CASSHTGGVSTGELFF	TGTGCCAGCAGCCATACAGGGGGTGTTTCCACCGGGGAGCTGTTTTTT
TRBJ2-5	TRBV5-1	-	TRBD1	CASGTGDPQETQYF	TGCGCCAGCGGAACAGGGGACCCACAAGAGACCCAGTACTTC
TRBJ2-7	TRBV10-3	-	-	CAISHNREGSYEQYF	TGTGCCATCAGCCATAACAGGGAGGGGTCCTACGAGCAGTACTTC
TRBJ2-5	TRBV5-1	-	TRBD1	CASQGQGAETQYF	TGCGCCAGCCAAGGACAGGGCGCAGAGACCCAGTACTTC
TRBJ2-2	TRBV19	-	-	CASSPMRTVPELFF	TGTGCCAGTAGCCCGATGCGGACTGTGCCGGAGCTGTTTTTT
TRBJ1-1	TRBV2	-	-	CASSGAPGRRLNTEAFF	TGTGCCAGCAGTGGTGCACCGGGACGTCGATTGAACACTGAAGCTTTCTTT
TRBJ2-7	TRBV29-1	-	TRBD2	CSVERAGAGVSYEQYF	TGCAGCGTTGAACGTGCCGGAGCGGGGGTATCCTACGAGCAGTACTTC
TRBJ2-4	TRBV19	-	-	CASSTGDGGGNIQYF	TGTGCCAGTAGTACAGGGGATGGGGGGGGGAACATTCAGTACTTC
TRBJ2-7	TRBV6-1	-	TRBD1	CASSGGQGGYEQYF	TGTGCCAGCAGCGGAGGACAGGGAGGCTACGAGCAGTACTTC
TRBJ1-2	TRBV7-2	once	-	CASSLSGTLRYGYTF	TGTGCCAGCAGCTTATCCGGGACATTACGCTATGGCTACACCTTC
TRBJ1-1	TRBV7-3	-	-	CASSSQGNTEAFF	TGTGCCAGCAGCTCCCAGGGGAACACTGAAGCTTTCTTT
TRBJ2-7	TRBV10-3	-	-	CAISFEGSEQYF	TGTGCCATCAGTTTTGAGGGGTCCGAGCAGTACTTC
TRBJ1-1	TRBV18	-	TRBD1	CASSPYGTGGTEAFF	TGTGCCAGCTCACCTTACGGGACAGGGGGGACTGAAGCTTTCTTT
TRBJ2-5	TRBV7-7	-	-	CASSLTGLGGTQYF	TGTGCTAGCAGCTTAACAGGCCTGGGGGGGACCCAGTACTTC
TRBJ2-7	TRBV19	-	-	CASSIQTSMEQYF	TGTGCCAGTAGTATCCAAACTAGTATGGAGCAGTACTTC
TRBJ2-2	TRBV11-3	-	-	CASSHSDYLNTGELFF	TGTGCCAGCAGCCACTCGGATTACTTGAACACCGGGGAGCTGTTTTTT
TRBJ2-3	TRBV29-1	-	-	CSVDQTGLRDTQYF	TGCAGCGTCGATCAAACCGGACTGCGAGATACGCAGTATTTT
TRBJ2-7	TRBV6-1	-	-	CASSEIQAPYEQYF	TGTGCCAGCAGTGAAATCCAGGCCCCCTACGAGCAGTACTTC
TRBJ1-2	TRBV5-1	-	-	CASSLQTDSFYGYTF	TGCGCCAGCAGCTTACAAACGGACAGCTTCTATGGCTACACCTTC